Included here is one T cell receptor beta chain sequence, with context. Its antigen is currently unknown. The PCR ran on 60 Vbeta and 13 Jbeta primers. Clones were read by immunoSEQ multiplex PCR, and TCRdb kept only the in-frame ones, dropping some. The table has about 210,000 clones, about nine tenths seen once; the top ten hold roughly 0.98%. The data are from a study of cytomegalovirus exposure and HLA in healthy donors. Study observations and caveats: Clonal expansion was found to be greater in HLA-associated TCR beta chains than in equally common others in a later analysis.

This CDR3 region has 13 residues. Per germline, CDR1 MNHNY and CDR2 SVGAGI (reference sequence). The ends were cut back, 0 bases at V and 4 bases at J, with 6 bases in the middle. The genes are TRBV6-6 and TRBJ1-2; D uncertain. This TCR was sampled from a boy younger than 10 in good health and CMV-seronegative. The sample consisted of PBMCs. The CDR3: CASSYSLLYGYTF. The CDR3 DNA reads TGTGCCAGCAGTTACTCTCTCCTCTATGGCTACACCTTC.